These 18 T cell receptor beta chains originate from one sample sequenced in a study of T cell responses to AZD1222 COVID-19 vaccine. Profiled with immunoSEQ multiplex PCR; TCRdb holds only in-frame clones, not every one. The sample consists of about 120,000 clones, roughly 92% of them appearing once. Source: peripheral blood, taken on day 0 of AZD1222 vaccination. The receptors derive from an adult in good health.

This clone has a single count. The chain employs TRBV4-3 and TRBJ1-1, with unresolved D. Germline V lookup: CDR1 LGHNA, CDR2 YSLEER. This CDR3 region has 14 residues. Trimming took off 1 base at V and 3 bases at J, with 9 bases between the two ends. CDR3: CASSQGAVDTEAFF. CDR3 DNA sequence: TGCGCCAGCAGCCAAGGGGCCGTGGACACTGAAGCTTTCTTT.

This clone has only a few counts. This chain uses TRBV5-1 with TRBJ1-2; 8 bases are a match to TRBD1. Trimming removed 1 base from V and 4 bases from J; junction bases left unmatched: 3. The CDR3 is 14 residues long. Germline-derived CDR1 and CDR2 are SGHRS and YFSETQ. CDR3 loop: CASSLTGGAYGYTF. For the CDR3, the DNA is TGCGCCAGCAGCTTGACAGGGGGGGCCTATGGCTACACCTTC.

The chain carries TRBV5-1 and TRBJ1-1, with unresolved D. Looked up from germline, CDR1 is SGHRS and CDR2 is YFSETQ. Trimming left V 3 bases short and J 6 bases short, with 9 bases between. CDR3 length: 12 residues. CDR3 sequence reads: CASSSELAEAFF. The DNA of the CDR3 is TGCGCCAGCAGCTCCGAACTGGCTGAAGCTTTCTTT.

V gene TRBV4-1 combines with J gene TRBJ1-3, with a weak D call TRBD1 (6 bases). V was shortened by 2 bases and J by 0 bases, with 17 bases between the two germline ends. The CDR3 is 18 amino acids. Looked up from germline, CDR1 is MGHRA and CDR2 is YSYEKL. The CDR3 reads CASSQRTADIYSGNTIYF. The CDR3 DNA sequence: TGCGCCAGCAGCCAAAGGACAGCCGATATCTACTCTGGAAACACCATATATTTT.

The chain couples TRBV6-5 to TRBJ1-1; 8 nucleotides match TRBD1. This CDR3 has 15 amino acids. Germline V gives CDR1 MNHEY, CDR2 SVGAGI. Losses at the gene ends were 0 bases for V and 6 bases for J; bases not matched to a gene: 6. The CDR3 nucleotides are TGTGCCAGCAGTTACTCGAGACAGGGGATCTCTGAAGCTTTCTTT. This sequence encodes CASSYSRQGISEAFF.

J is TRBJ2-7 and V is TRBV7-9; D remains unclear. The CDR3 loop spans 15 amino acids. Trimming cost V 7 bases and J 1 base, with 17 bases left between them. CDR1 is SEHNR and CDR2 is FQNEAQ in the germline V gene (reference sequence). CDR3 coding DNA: TGTGCCAGCACCCTTGCGGTTGGGGTATCCTACGAGCAGTACTTC. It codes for CASTLAVGVSYEQYF.

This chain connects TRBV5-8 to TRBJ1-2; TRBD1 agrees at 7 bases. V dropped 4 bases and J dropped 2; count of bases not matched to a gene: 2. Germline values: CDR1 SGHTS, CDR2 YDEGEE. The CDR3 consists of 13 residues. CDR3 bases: TGTGCCAGCAGCCCGGGACAGAACTATGGCTACACCTTC. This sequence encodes CASSPGQNYGYTF.

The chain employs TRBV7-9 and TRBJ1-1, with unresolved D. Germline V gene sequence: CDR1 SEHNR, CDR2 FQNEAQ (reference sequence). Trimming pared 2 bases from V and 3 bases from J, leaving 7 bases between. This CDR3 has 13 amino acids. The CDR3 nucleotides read TGTGCCAGCAGCTTAACCCTCTACACTGAAGCTTTCTTT. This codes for CASSLTLYTEAFF.

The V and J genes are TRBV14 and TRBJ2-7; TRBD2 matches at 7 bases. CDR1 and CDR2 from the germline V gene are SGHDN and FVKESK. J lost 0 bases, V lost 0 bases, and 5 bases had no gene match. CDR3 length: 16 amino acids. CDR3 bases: TGTGCCAGCAGCCAAGATTTCGGGGGGAGCTCCTACGAGCAGTACTTC. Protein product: CASSQDFGGSSYEQYF.

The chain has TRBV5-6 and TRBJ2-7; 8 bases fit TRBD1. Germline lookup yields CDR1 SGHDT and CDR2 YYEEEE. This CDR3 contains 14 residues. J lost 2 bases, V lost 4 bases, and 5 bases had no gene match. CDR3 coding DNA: TGTGCCAGCAGCCCCGGGACAGGCCCCTACGAGCAGTACTTC. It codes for CASSPGTGPYEQYF.

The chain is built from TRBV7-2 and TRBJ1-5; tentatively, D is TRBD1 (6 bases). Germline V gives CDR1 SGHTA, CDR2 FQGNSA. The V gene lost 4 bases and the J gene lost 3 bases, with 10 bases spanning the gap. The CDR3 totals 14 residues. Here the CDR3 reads CASSSGDLNQPQHF. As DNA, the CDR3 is TGTGCCAGCAGCTCAGGGGACCTCAATCAGCCCCAGCATTTT. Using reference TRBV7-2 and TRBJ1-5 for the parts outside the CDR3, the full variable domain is GAGVSQSPSNKVTEKGKDVELRCDPISGHTALYWYRQSLGQGLEFLIYFQGNSAPDKSGLPSDRFSAERTGGSVSTLTIQRTQQEDSAVYLCASSSGDLNQPQHFGDGTRLSIL.

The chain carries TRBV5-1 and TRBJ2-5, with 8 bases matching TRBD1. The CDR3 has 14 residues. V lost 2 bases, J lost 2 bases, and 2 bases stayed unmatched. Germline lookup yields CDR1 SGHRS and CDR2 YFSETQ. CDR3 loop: CASSLRTGQETQYF. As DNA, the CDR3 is TGCGCCAGCAGCTTAAGGACAGGGCAAGAGACCCAGTACTTC. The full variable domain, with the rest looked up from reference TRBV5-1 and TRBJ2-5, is KAGVTQTPRYLIKTRGQQVTLSCSPISGHRSVSWYQQTPGQGLQFLFEYFSETQRNKGNFPGRFSGRQFSNSRSEMNVSTLELGDSALYLCASSLRTGQETQYFGPGTRLLVL.

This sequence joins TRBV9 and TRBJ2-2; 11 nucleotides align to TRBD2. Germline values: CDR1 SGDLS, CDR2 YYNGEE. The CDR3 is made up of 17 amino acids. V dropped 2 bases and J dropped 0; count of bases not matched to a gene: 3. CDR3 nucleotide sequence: TGTGCCAGCAGCGTCTCTAGCGGGGGGCCGAACACCGGGGAGCTGTTTTTT. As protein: CASSVSSGGPNTGELFF.

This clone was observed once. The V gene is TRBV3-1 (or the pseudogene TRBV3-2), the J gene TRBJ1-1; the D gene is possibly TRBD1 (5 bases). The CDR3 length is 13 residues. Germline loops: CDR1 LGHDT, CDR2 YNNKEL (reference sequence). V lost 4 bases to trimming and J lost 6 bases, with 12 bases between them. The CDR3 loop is CASSPTLGAEAFF. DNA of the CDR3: TGTGCCAGCAGCCCTACCCTGGGGGCTGAAGCTTTCTTT.

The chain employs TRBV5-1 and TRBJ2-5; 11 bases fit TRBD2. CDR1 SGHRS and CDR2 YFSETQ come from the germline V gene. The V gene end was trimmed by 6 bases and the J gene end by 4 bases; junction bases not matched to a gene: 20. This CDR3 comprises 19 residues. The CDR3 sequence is CASTRNPGVTGTSGETQYF. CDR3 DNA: TGCGCCAGCACCCGAAATCCAGGGGTTACCGGGACTAGCGGAGAGACCCAGTACTTC.

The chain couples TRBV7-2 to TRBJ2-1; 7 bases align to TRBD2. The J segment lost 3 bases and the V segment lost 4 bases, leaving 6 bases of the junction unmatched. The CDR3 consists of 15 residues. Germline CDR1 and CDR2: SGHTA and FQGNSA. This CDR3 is CASSSSRGDYNEQFF. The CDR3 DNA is TGTGCCAGCAGCTCTAGCCGGGGGGACTACAATGAGCAGTTCTTC.

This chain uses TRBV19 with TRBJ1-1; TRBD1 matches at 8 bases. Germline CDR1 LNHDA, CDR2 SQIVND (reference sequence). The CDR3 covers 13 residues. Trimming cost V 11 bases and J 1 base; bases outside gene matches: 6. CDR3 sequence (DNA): TGTGCCGGAAAGGACAGGGCGAACACTGAAGCTTTCTTT. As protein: CAGKDRANTEAFF.

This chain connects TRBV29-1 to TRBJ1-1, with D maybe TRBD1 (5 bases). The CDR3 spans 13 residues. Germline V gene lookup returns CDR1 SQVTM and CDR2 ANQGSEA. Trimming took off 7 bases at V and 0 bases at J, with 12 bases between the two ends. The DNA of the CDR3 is TGCAGCGCGGGGGGACGGATGAACACTGAAGCTTTCTTT. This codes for CSAGGRMNTEAFF.